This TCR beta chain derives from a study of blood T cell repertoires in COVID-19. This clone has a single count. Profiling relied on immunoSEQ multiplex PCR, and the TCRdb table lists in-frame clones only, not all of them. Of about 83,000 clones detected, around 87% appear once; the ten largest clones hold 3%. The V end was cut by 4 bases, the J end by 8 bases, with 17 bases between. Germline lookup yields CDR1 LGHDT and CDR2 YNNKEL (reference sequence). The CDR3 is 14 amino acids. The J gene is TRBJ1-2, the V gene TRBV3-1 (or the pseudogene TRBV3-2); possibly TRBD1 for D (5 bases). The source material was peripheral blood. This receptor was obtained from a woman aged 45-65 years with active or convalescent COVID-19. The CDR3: CASSLVAQGRGYTF. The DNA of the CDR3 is TGTGCCAGCAGCCTTGTGGCGCAGGGTAGGGGCTACACCTTC.